The clone carrying this T cell receptor (beta chain) occurred once. Trimming took 0 bases from V and 0 from J, leaving 8 bases between them. The CDR3 is 16 residues long. CDR1 is SGHDN and CDR2 is FVKESK in the germline V gene. This sample was included in a study of Ad26.COV2.S vaccination and SARS-CoV-2 variants. Repertoires were generated with immunoSEQ multiplex PCR, while TCRdb's copy carries only in-frame clones and drops some. The profile shows around 450,000 clones, about 89% of them singletons. Treatment defined: about 20 received Ad26.COV2.S at low or high dose, single or two shots; several received placebo; per-sample allocation not given. Vaccine and placebo recipients were sampled on day 63 after the first injection.

This clonotype was sampled from a person aged 18-60 years who received the Ad26.COV2.S COVID-19 vaccine or a placebo. Sequencing used peripheral blood, obtained in a trial of Ad26.COV2.S vaccine versus placebo. The rearrangement joins TRBV14 to TRBJ1-4; D gene uncertain. This chain's CDR3 is CASSQDPGATNEKLFF. CDR3 sequence (DNA): TGTGCCAGCAGCCAAGATCCCGGGGCAACTAATGAAAAACTGTTTTTT.